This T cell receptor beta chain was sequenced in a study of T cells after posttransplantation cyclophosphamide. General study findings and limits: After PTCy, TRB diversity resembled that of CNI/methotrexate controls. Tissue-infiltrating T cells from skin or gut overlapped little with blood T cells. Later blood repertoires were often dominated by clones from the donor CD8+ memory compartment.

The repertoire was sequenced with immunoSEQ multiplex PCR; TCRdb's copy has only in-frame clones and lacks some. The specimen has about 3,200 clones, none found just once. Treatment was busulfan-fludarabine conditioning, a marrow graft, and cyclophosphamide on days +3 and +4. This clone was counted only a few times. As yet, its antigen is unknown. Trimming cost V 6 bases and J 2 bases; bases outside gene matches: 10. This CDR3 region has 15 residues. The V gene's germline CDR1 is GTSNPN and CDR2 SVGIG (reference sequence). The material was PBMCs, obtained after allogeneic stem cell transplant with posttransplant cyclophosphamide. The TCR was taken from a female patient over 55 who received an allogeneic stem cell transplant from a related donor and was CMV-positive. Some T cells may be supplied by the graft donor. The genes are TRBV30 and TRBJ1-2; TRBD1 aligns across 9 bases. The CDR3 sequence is CACYRDRALNYGYTF. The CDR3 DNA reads TGTGCCTGCTACCGGGACAGGGCTCTAAACTATGGCTACACCTTC.